Described below is a single TCR beta chain sequence and its context. Trimming removed 0 bases from V and 4 bases from J, with 9 bases in between. This CDR3 contains 14 residues. Germline CDR1 reads SGHDN; CDR2 reads FVKESK. These data belong to a study of cytomegalovirus exposure and HLA in healthy donors. Study overall: As an earlier analysis found, around 200 million T cells yielded about 120 million unique TCR beta sequences.

Vbeta (60) and Jbeta (13) primers were used in the PCR. TCRdb's table, derived via immunoSEQ multiplex PCR, lists solely in-frame clones and lacks some. In the table there are approximately 110,000 clones, just under 70% of which are singletons. The rearrangement links TRBV14 to TRBJ1-1, with a possible D match to TRBD1 (5 bases). The TCR was taken from a woman between 70 and 85 years old in good health and CMV-seropositive. Sequences were obtained from PBMCs. The CDR3 DNA follows: TGTGCCAGCAGCCAAGAAGCAGGGATCACTGAAGCTTTCTTT. Amino acids: CASSQEAGITEAFF. Based on the CDR3 plus reference TRBV14 and TRBJ1-1, the full variable domain is EAGVTQFPSHSVIEKGQTVTLRCDPISGHDNLYWYRRVMGKEIKFLLHFVKESKQDESGMPNNRFLAERTGGTYSTLKVQPAELEDSGVYFCASSQEAGITEAFFGQGTRLTVV.